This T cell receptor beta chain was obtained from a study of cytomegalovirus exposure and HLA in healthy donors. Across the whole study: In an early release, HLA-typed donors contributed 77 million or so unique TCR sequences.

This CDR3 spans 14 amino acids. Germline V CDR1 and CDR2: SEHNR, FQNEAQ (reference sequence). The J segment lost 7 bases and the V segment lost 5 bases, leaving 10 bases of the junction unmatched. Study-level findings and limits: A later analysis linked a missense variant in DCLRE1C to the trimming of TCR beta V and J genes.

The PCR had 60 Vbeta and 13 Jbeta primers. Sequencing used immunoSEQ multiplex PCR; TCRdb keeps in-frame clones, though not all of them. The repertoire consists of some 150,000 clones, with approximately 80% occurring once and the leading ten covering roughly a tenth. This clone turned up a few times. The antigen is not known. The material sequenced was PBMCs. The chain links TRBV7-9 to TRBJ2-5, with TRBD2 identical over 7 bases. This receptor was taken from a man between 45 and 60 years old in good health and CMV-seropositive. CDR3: CASSTQGGVGTQYF. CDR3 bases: TGTGCCAGCAGCACCCAGGGAGGGGTAGGGACCCAGTACTTC.